The rows below give T cell receptor beta chains drawn from one sample of a study of patients and donors after allogeneic stem cell transplantation. One entry per CDR3 protein results from TCRdb running MiXCR on the RT-PCR reads. Here the sample spans a few hundred thousand distinct CDR3 sequences, 13% to 15% being singletons. Sequenced input: blood, either unsorted or a sorted T cell fraction (not recorded which). The source of these receptors is a human donor who was either an allogeneic HSCT recipient or a stem cell or donor lymphocyte infusion donor (not recorded which). It is not recorded whose cells these are; they may come from a transplant donor. CDR3s include the opening cysteine and the closing phenylalanine or tryptophan. The order of the fields is CDR3 length, J gene, D gene, V gene, clone size, CDR3 protein, CDR3 DNA. A D gene is named only where the DNA matches it firmly. Some rows mark clone size as missing; the rest say once, few, many or name a class of expanded clone.

>13|TRBJ1-2|TRBD1|TRBV29-1|.
CSVDRARGYGYTF
TGCAGCGTGGACAGGGCCCGCGGCTATGGCTACACCTTC
>14|TRBJ2-3|.|TRBV6-1|few
CASRAPSPTDTQYF
TGTGCCAGCAGAGCACCCAGTCCCACAGATACGCAGTATTTT
>15|TRBJ1-6|.|TRBV20-1|many
CSARGREGYNSPLHF
TGCAGTGCTAGAGGGAGGGAGGGCTATAATTCACCCCTCCACTTT
>18|TRBJ2-3|TRBD2|TRBV5-1|.
CASSLEGRRGAPTDTQYF
TGCGCCAGCAGCTTGGAAGGCCGGCGGGGGGCACCCACAGATACGCAGTATTTT
>15|TRBJ1-1|.|TRBV19|.
CASRDADSRNTEAFF
TGTGCCAGTAGGGATGCGGACAGTCGGAACACTGAAGCTTTCTTT
>13|TRBJ2-7|.|TRBV5-1|many
CASSLIGSYEQYF
TGCGCCAGCAGCTTAATCGGCTCCTACGAGCAGTACTTC
>15|TRBJ2-1|.|TRBV15|.
CATSRDFRGSNEQFF
TGTGCCACCAGCAGAGACTTTCGGGGTTCCAATGAGCAGTTCTTC
>11|TRBJ2-1|.|TRBV24-1|.
CATSELNEQFF
TGTGCCACCAGTGAGCTAAATGAGCAGTTCTTC
>14|TRBJ1-5|TRBD1|TRBV24-1|many
CATSEQGGDQPQHF
TGTGCCACCAGTGAACAGGGGGGAGATCAGCCCCAGCATTTT
>16|TRBJ2-1|.|TRBV3-1|.
CASSLNLESSYNEQFF
TGTGCCAGCAGCTTAAACCTCGAGAGCTCCTACAATGAGCAGTTCTTC
>12|TRBJ2-5|TRBD2|TRBV29-1|few
CSERGDRETQYF
TGCAGCGAGCGGGGGGATCGAGAGACCCAGTACTTC
>14|TRBJ1-3|.|TRBV7-3|.
CASSLAPGGHTIYF
TGTGCCAGCAGCTTAGCCCCTGGGGGCCACACCATATATTTT
>16|TRBJ2-5|.|TRBV24-1|.
CATSDSTTRSKETQYF
TGTGCCACCAGTGATTCCACTACGAGATCCAAAGAGACCCAGTACTTC
>16|TRBJ1-5|.|TRBV5-1|many
CASSAGGPGSNQPQHF
TGCGCCAGCAGCGCCGGGGGGCCGGGGAGCAATCAGCCCCAGCATTTT
>11|TRBJ1-1|TRBD1|TRBV29-1|many
CSVIVGTAAFF
TGCAGCGTCATTGTCGGGACAGCAGCTTTCTTT
>14|TRBJ2-1|.|TRBV6-5|many
CASSYETRGNEQFF
TGTGCCAGCAGTTACGAGACTAGAGGGAATGAGCAGTTCTTC
>12|TRBJ1-2|.|TRBV3-1|few
CASSPLRGGYTF
TGTGCCAGCAGCCCCCTCCGGGGAGGCTACACCTTC
>14|TRBJ1-6|TRBD1|TRBV11-3|few
CASSLTGDNSPLHF
TGTGCCAGCAGCTTGACAGGGGACAATTCACCCCTCCACTTT